This TCR beta chain was retrieved from a study of regulatory T cells in long-lasting Graves disease. Time point reported: persistent/refractory GD, antithyroid drugs over 5 years with positive TRAb. Researchers made the TCR library from RNA that was extracted from PBMCs. In germline, CDR1 is LGHDT, CDR2 YNNKEL (reference sequence). Trimming cost V 2 bases and J 4 bases, with 17 bases left between them. This CDR3 region has 16 residues. Investigators prepared the TCR beta libraries by applying iRepertoire HTBI primers and Arm-PCR of CDR3 regions. Authors' processing steps: Across the samples, identification revealed fewer than 75 TRBV and around 13 TRBJ segments. TCRdb processed the multiplex PCR reads anew with MiXCR; each CDR3 protein has one entry. The V and J calls reflect TCRdb's pipeline rather than the authors' work. The repertoire holds 650,000 to 850,000 distinct CDR3 sequences, with 30% as singletons.

The sample in question was peripheral blood mononuclear cells (PBMCs), obtained when the disease was refractory, from a patient treated with antithyroid drugs. V usage is TRBV3-1 and J usage is TRBJ1-1, with D perhaps TRBD1 (5 bases). This receptor was identified in a female donor with Graves disease. The CDR3: CASSQRFGASGTEAFF. Written as DNA, the CDR3 is TGTGCCAGCAGCCAACGGTTTGGGGCCTCGGGCACTGAAGCTTTCTTT.